Listed below are T cell receptor beta chains from one sample, sequenced in a study of blood T cell repertoires in COVID-19. Sequencing was performed with immunoSEQ multiplex PCR; in TCRdb, only in-frame clones are kept and a portion is missing. The sample shows hundreds of thousands of clones, roughly 86% of them seen only once. Sequenced material: peripheral blood. These receptors were obtained from a woman in her 70s with COVID-19, enrolled during active disease. The CDR3 runs from the conserved cysteine through the conserved F or W. The D gene is left open where the match is weak. Not every row has a clone size; where given, it reads once, few, many or a size class.

v_call,clone_size,j_call,d_call,cdr3_aa,cdr3_nt
TRBV3-1/TRBV3-2,-,TRBJ2-7,-,CASSQAVIVYEQYF,TGTGCCAGCAGCCAAGCAGTGATTGTCTACGAGCAGTACTTC
TRBV5-4,-,TRBJ1-4,-,CASSGGLGEKLFF,TGTGCCAGCTCGGGTGGGTTAGGCGAAAAACTGTTTTTT
TRBV9,-,TRBJ1-2,TRBD1,CASSIAGTVDGYTF,TGTGCCAGCAGCATTGCCGGGACAGTCGATGGCTACACCTTC
TRBV5-4,-,TRBJ2-5,TRBD2,CASSLRGTTQETQYF,TGTGCCAGCAGCTTGCGGGGGACTACCCAAGAGACCCAGTACTTC
TRBV10-3,once,TRBJ2-3,-,CAITDGNSGTQYF,TGTGCCATCACCGACGGGAACTCCGGTACGCAGTATTTT
TRBV5-1,once,TRBJ1-3,-,CASTSGGGSGNTIYF,TGCGCCAGCACCTCGGGAGGAGGTTCTGGAAACACCATATATTTT
TRBV2,-,TRBJ1-6,-,CASAREGSYNSPLHF,TGTGCCAGCGCGAGGGAGGGCTCCTATAATTCACCCCTCCACTTT
TRBV5-1,-,TRBJ2-2,TRBD1,CASKQGTGSGELFF,TGCGCCAGCAAGCAGGGGACAGGGTCCGGGGAGCTGTTCTTT
TRBV14,-,TRBJ1-1,-,CASSRAGRSQNTEAFF,TGTGCCAGCAGCAGGGCTGGGAGAAGCCAAAACACTGAAGCTTTCTTT
TRBV10-1,-,TRBJ1-4,-,CASSNGTFDEKLFF,TGCGCCAGCAGTAACGGGACATTCGATGAAAAACTGTTTTTT
TRBV7-8,-,TRBJ1-2,-,CASRSEQGGGYTF,TGTGCCAGCAGGTCAGAGCAGGGTGGTGGCTACACCTTC
TRBV27,-,TRBJ1-1,-,CASSPGQNTEAFF,TGTGCCAGCAGTCCGGGACAGAACACTGAAGCTTTCTTT
TRBV27,-,TRBJ1-1,-,CASSTYRSTEAFF,TGTGCCAGCAGTACCTATAGATCCACTGAAGCTTTCTTT